The 10 T cell receptor beta chains below come from one sample, sequenced in a study of blood T cell repertoires in COVID-19. Repertoires were generated with immunoSEQ multiplex PCR, while TCRdb's copy carries only in-frame clones and drops some. The repertoire holds some 130,000 clones, with about 72% as singletons. Sequenced input: peripheral blood. All receptors come from a man in his fifties or sixties who had recovered from COVID-19.

The chain combines TRBV6-7 with TRBJ2-1; 8 nucleotides align to TRBD1. TRBV6-7 is sorted into the ORF group, with uncertain function. The length of the CDR3 is 14 residues. Losses at the gene ends were 8 bases for V and 6 bases for J; bases not matched to a gene: 9. Here the CDR3 reads CASADRGHPNEQFF. The DNA of the CDR3 is TGTGCCAGCGCTGACAGGGGCCATCCCAATGAGCAGTTCTTC.

The V and J genes are TRBV6-6 and TRBJ2-7; TRBD1 aligns across 10 bases. Germline CDR1 MNHNY, CDR2 SVGAGI (reference sequence). V was clipped by 6 bases and J by 3 bases; unmatched bases: 8. This CDR3 contains 15 residues. Here the CDR3 reads CASSPSRDRGYEQYF. CDR3 sequence (DNA): TGTGCCAGCAGCCCCTCCCGGGACAGGGGCTACGAGCAGTACTTC.

This chain joins TRBV7-2 and TRBJ1-6, with D hard to call. V was pared by 5 bases and J by 7 bases, with 15 bases between. The CDR3 has 15 amino acids. Germline V CDR1 and CDR2: SGHTA, FQGNSA. DNA for the CDR3: TGTGCCAGCAGCCCACATCAGCTCGGGAATTCACCCCTCCACTTT. It specifies CASSPHQLGNSPLHF.

This rearrangement joins TRBV9 to TRBJ2-1; D not certain. The V end lost 3 bases, the J end lost 3 bases, and 13 bases lay between the germline ends. Germline lookup yields CDR1 SGDLS and CDR2 YYNGEE. This CDR3 has 15 residues. This CDR3 reads CASSGLSGFYNEQFF. The CDR3 bases are TGTGCCAGCAGCGGTCTTTCAGGCTTCTACAATGAGCAGTTCTTC.

The chain combines TRBV4-3 with TRBJ2-3, with D possibly being TRBD2 (6 bases). The CDR3 is 14 residues long. Germline V gene sequence: CDR1 LGHNA, CDR2 YSLEER. Trimming shortened V by 1 base and J by 4 bases, and 9 bases separated the two germline ends. The CDR3 coding sequence is TGCGCCAGCAGCCAAGTATTAGCGGCAGATACGCAGTATTTT. Translating gives CASSQVLAADTQYF.

V is TRBV6-6 and J is TRBJ1-5; no reliable D call. V was cut by 6 bases and J by 4 bases, with 10 bases left in between. Germline V lookup: CDR1 MNHNY, CDR2 SVGAGI (reference sequence). The CDR3 loop spans 13 amino acids. The CDR3 here is CASSVGDNQPQHF. The CDR3 DNA follows: TGTGCCAGCAGCGTCGGGGATAATCAGCCCCAGCATTTT.

This sequence joins TRBV29-1 and TRBJ2-2; 10 bases align to TRBD2. Germline V lookup: CDR1 SQVTM, CDR2 ANQGSEA. J lost 6 bases, V lost 1 base, and 5 bases had no gene match. The CDR3 is 15 amino acids. The CDR3 DNA follows: TGCAGCGTTGAAGTCGTAGCGGGAGGAGCCGGGGAGCTGTTTTTT. Protein sequence: CSVEVVAGGAGELFF.

This chain joins TRBV28 and TRBJ1-3, with D possibly TRBD1 on 5 matching bases. Per the germline V gene, CDR1 is MDHEN and CDR2 is SYDVKM. V lost 11 bases and J lost 4, with 39 bases in between. The CDR3 is made up of 21 amino acids. CDR3 bases: TGTGCCCGACAAACACGAGTTTTGGGCAGAACTGGGGCCTATCTAGGAAACACCATATATTTT. Amino acids: CARQTRVLGRTGAYLGNTIYF.

This clone was detected a few times. The rearrangement joins TRBV7-2 to TRBJ2-3, with D maybe TRBD2 (6 bases). CDR3 length: 16 residues. Germline V CDR1 and CDR2: SGHTA, FQGNSA. V dropped 2 bases and J dropped 1 base, with 13 bases sitting between them. The CDR3 loop reads CASSLLASSGTDTQYF. CDR3 bases: TGTGCCAGCAGCTTACTGGCGTCTAGCGGCACAGATACGCAGTATTTT.

This CDR3 is CASSRYLAATDTQYF. CDR3 DNA: TGTGCCAGTAGTAGGTATCTAGCGGCCACAGATACGCAGTATTTT. This rearrangement joins TRBV19 to TRBJ2-3; TRBD2 agrees at 7 bases. Germline V gives CDR1 LNHDA, CDR2 SQIVND (reference sequence). This CDR3 spans 15 amino acids. Trimming cost V 4 bases and J 2 bases; bases outside gene matches: 6.